The T cell receptor (beta chain) described here comes from a study of blood T cell repertoires in COVID-19. CDR3 length: 18 amino acids. Germline CDR1 is SGHDN and CDR2 is FVKESK. V lost 0 bases to trimming and J lost 0 bases, with 15 bases between them. Per the original data handling: How many nucleated cells were present was estimated from reference gene primer amplification. Profiling relied on immunoSEQ multiplex PCR, and the TCRdb table lists in-frame clones only, not all of them. V, J and clone size are those of that table, while D and trimming were read from the DNA. Seen here are about 280,000 clones, around 89% observed once, and the top ten hold about 4%.

J is TRBJ2-1 and V is TRBV14; a possible D gene is TRBD2 (6 bases). The sequence was collected from a woman aged 25 to 39 with acute COVID-19. The sample was PBMCs or T cells enriched from blood (not recorded which). The CDR3 bases are TGTGCCAGCAGCCAAGATGTGGCGGGACCTAGCTCCTACAATGAGCAGTTCTTC. Protein product: CASSQDVAGPSSYNEQFF.